What follows is one T cell receptor beta chain and its context. Trimming took off 5 bases at V and 1 base at J, with 10 bases between the two ends. Germline-derived CDR1 and CDR2 are SGHRS and YFSETQ. This CDR3 spans 14 amino acids. The data derive from a study of blood T cell repertoires in COVID-19. Study overall: Spain, Italy and the United States supplied samples that represented acute and convalescent COVID-19. T cells, B-cell-depleted T cells, or PBMCs provided the cDNA or gDNA that served as material.

The protocol was immunoSEQ multiplex PCR, while the TCRdb copy is restricted to in-frame clones and leaves out a portion. The sample includes around 190,000 clones, 88% of them seen just once. This TCR was recovered from a woman aged 18-30 years who had recovered from COVID-19. Sequenced sample: PBMCs or T cells enriched from blood (not recorded which). The chain carries TRBV5-1 and TRBJ2-1, with D possibly TRBD1 on 6 matching bases. The CDR3 nucleotides read TGCGCCAGCAGGACAGGTCAATCCTACAATGAGCAGTTCTTC. This sequence encodes CASRTGQSYNEQFF.